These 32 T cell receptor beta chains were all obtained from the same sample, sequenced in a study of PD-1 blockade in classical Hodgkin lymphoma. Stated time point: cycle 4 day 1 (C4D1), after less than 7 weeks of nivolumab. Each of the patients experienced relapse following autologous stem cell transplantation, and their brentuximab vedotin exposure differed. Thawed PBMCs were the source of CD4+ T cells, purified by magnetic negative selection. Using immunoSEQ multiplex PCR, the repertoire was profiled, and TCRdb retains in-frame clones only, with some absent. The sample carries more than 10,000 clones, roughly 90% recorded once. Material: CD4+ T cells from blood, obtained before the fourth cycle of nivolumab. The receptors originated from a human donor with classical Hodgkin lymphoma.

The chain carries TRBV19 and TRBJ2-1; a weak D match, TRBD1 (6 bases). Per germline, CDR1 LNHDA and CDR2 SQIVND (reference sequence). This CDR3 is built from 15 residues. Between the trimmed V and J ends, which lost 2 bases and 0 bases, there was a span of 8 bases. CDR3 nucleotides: TGTGCCAGTAGTATAACAGGGTACTCCTACAATGAGCAGTTCTTC. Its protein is CASSITGYSYNEQFF.

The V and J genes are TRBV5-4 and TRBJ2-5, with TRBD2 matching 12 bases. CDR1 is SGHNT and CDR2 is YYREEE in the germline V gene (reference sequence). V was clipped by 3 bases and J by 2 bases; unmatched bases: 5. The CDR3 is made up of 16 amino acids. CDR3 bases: TGTGCCAGCAGCTCCCCACTAGCGGGGGGACAAGAGACCCAGTACTTC. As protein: CASSSPLAGGQETQYF.

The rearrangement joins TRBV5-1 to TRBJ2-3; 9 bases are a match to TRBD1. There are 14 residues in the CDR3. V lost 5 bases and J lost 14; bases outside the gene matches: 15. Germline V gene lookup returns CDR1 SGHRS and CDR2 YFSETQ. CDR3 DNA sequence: TGCGCCAGCAGAGAGAACAGGGGGCGGGTATACCTGTATTTT. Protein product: CASRENRGRVYLYF.

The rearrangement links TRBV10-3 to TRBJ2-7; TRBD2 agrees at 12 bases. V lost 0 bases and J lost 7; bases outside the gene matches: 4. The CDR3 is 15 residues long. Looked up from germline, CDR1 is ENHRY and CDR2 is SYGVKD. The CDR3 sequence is CAISESKTSGREQYF. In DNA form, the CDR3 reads TGTGCCATCAGTGAGTCGAAGACTAGCGGGAGAGAGCAGTACTTC.

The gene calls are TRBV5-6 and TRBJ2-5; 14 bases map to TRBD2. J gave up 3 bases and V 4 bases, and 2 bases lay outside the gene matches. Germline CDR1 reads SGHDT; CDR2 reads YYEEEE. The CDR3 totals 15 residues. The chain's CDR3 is CASSLTSGGEETQYF. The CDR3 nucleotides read TGTGCCAGCAGCCTGACTAGCGGGGGGGAAGAGACCCAGTACTTC.

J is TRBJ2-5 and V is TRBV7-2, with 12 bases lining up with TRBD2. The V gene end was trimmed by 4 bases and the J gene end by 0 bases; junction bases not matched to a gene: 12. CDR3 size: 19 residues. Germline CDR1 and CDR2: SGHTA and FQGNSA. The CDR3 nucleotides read TGTGCCAGCAGCTCCCTAGCGGGGGGGCAAATTTCGTACCAAGAGACCCAGTACTTC. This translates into CASSSLAGGQISYQETQYF. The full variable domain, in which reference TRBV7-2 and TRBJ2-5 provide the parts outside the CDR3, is GAGVSQSPSNKVTEKGKDVELRCDPISGHTALYWYRQSLGQGLEFLIYFQGNSAPDKSGLPSDRFSAERTGGSVSTLTIQRTQQEDSAVYLCASSSLAGGQISYQETQYFGPGTRLLVL.

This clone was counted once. The DNA of the CDR3 is TGTGCCAGCAGAGATTTAGGGGGCGCGGAGGAAAAACTGTTTTTT. This gives the protein CASRDLGGAEEKLFF. This rearrangement joins TRBV7-9 to TRBJ1-4; TRBD1 agrees at 7 bases. The V gene end was trimmed by 6 bases and the J gene end by 8 bases; junction bases not matched to a gene: 12. The CDR3 has 15 amino acids. Per germline, CDR1 SEHNR and CDR2 FQNEAQ (reference sequence).

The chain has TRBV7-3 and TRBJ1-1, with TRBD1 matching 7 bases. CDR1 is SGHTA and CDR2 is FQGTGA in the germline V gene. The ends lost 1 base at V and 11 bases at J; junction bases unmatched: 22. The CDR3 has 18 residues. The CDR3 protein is CASSLSEIGRIFWGQAFF. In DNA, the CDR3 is TGTGCCAGCAGCTTAAGTGAGATAGGACGGATCTTTTGGGGACAGGCTTTCTTT.

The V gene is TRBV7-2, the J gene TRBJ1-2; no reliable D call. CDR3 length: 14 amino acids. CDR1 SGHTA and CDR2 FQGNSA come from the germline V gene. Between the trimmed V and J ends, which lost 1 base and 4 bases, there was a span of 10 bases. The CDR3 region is CASSLGWGPYGYTF. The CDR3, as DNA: TGTGCCAGCAGCTTAGGCTGGGGTCCCTATGGCTACACCTTC.

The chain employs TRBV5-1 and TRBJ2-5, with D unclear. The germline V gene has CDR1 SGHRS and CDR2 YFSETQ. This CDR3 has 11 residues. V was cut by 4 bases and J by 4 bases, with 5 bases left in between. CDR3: CASSHRETQYF. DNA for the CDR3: TGCGCCAGCAGCCATAGAGAGACCCAGTACTTC.

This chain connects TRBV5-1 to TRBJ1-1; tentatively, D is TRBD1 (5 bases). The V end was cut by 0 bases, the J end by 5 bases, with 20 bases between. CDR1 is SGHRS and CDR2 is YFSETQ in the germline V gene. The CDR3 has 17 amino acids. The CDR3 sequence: CASSLVSGGTFGTEAFF. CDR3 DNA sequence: TGCGCCAGCAGCTTGGTCAGCGGGGGGACGTTTGGTACTGAAGCTTTCTTT.

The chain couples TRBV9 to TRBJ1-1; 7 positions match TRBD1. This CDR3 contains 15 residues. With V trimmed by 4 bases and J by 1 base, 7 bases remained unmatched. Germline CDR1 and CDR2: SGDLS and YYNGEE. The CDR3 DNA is TGTGCCAGCAGCCCGAGAGGGGGCCGGAACACTGAAGCTTTCTTT. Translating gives CASSPRGGRNTEAFF.

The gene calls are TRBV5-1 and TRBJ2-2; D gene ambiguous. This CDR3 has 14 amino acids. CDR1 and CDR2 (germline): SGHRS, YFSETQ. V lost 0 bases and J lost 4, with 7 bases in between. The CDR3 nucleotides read TGCGCCAGCAGCTTGGCCCTTGGCACCGGGGAGCTGTTTTTT. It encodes CASSLALGTGELFF. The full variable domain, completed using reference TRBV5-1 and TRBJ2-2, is KAGVTQTPRYLIKTRGQQVTLSCSPISGHRSVSWYQQTPGQGLQFLFEYFSETQRNKGNFPGRFSGRQFSNSRSEMNVSTLELGDSALYLCASSLALGTGELFFGEGSRLTVL.

The CDR3, as DNA: TGTGCCAGCAGCTTCAATCGACTAGCGGGTTTTGACGAGCAGTACTTC. It is translated as CASSFNRLAGFDEQYF. The chain couples TRBV7-6 to TRBJ2-7, with 10 bases that match TRBD2. The trim removed 3 bases at V and 5 bases at J, leaving 10 bases unmatched. This CDR3 is 16 amino acids long. The germline V gene has CDR1 SGHVS and CDR2 FNYEAQ.

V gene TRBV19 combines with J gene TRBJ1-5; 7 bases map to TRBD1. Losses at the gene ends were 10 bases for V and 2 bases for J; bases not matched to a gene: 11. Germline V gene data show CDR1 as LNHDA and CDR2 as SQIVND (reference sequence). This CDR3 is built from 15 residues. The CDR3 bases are TGTGCCAAATCAGAGGGGGCCGGTGGCAATCAGCCCCAGCATTTT. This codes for CAKSEGAGGNQPQHF.

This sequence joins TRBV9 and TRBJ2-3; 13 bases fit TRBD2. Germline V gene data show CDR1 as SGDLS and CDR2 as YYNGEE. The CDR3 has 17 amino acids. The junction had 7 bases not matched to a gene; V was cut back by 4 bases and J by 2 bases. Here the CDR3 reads CASSTRTSGSVTDTQYF. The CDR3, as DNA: TGTGCCAGCAGCACCCGGACTAGCGGGAGTGTCACAGATACGCAGTATTTT.

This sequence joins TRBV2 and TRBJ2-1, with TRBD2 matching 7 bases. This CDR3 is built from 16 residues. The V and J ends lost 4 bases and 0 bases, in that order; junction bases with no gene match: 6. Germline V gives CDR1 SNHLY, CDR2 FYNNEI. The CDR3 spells CASSGGGFSSYNEQFF. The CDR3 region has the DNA TGTGCCAGCAGTGGGGGGGGGTTCTCCTCCTACAATGAGCAGTTCTTC.

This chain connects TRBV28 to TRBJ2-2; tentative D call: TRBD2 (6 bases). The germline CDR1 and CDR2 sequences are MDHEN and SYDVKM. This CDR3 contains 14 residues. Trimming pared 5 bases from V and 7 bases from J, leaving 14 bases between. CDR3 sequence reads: CASSREYGIGELFF. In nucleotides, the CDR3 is TGTGCCAGCAGTCGGGAGTACGGGATCGGGGAGCTGTTTTTT.

This CDR3 is CASSIDLAAGELFF. The CDR3 nucleotides are TGTGCCAGTAGTATAGATCTGGCGGCCGGGGAGCTGTTTTTT. The chain employs TRBV19 and TRBJ2-2; D gene unclear. The CDR3 length is 14 residues. Trimming took off 0 bases at V and 6 bases at J, with 8 bases between the two ends. CDR1 and CDR2 (germline): LNHDA, SQIVND (reference sequence). Filled out from reference TRBV19 and TRBJ2-2, the complete variable domain reads DGGITQSPKYLFRKEGQNVTLSCEQNLNHDAMYWYRQDPGQGLRLIYYSQIVNDFQKGDIAEGYSVSREKKESFPLTVTSAQKNPTAFYLCASSIDLAAGELFFGEGSRLTVL.

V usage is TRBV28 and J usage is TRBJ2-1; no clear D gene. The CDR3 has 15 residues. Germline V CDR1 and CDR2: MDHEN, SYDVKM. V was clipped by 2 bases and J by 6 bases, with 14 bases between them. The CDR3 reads CASSLILGRPNEQFF. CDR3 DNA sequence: TGTGCCAGCAGTTTAATCCTAGGCCGCCCCAATGAGCAGTTCTTC.

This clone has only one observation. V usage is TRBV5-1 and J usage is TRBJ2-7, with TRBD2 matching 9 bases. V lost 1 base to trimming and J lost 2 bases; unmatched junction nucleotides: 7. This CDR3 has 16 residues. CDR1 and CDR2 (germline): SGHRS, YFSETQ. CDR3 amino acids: CASSLLVAGGPYEQYF. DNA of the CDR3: TGCGCCAGCAGCTTGTTGGTGGCGGGAGGGCCCTACGAGCAGTACTTC.

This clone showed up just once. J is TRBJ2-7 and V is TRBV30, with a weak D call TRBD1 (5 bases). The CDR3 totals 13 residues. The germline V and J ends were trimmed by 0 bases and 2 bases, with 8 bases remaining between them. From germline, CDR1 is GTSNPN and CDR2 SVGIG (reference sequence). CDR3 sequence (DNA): TGTGCCTGGAGTGTAACAGGAACCTACGAGCAGTACTTC. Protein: CAWSVTGTYEQYF.

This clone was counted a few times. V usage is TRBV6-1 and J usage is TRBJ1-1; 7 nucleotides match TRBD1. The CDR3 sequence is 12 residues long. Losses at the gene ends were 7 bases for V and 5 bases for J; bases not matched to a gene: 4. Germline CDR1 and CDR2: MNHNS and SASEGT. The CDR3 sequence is CASNQGGTEAFF. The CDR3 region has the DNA TGTGCCAGCAACCAGGGGGGGACTGAAGCTTTCTTT.

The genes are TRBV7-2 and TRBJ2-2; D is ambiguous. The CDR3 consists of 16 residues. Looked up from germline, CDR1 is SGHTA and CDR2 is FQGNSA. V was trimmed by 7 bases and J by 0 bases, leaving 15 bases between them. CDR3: CASTLPIGPNTGELFF. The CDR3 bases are TGTGCCAGCACCCTCCCAATAGGCCCGAACACCGGGGAGCTGTTTTTT.

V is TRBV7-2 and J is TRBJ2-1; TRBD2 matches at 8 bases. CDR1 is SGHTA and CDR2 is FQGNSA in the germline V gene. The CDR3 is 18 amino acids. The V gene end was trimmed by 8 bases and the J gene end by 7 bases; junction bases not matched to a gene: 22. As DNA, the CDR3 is TGTGCCAGCCTCGAAGCGTTCAAGACGGGAGGGACAAGAAATGAGCAGTTCTTC. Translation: CASLEAFKTGGTRNEQFF.

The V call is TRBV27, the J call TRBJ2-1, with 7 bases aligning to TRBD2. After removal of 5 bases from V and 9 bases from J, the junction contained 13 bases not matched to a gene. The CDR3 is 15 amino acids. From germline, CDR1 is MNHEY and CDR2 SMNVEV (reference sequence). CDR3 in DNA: TGTGCCAGCAGTGGAGGAGGGAGGGCCCCTGGTGAGCAGTTCTTC. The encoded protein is CASSGGGRAPGEQFF.

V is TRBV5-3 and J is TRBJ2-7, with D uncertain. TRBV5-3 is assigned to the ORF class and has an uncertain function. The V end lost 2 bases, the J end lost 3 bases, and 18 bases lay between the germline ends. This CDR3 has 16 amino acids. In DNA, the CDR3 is TGTGCCAGAAGCTTAAGTGTACGGCAGAACCTCTACGAGCAGTACTTC. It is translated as CARSLSVRQNLYEQYF.

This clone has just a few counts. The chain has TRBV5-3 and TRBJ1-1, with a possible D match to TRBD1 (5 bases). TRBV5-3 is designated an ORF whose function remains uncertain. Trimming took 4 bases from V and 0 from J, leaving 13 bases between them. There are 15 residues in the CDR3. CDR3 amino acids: CARSPKEGMNTEAFF. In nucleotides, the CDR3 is TGTGCCAGAAGCCCGAAAGAGGGGATGAACACTGAAGCTTTCTTT.

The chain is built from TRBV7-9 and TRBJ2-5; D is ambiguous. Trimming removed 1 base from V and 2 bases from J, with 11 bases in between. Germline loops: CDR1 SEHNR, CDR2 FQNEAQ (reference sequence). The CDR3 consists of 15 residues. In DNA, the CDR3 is TGTGCCAGCAGCTTAGTTAGGCCTACGCAAGAGACCCAGTACTTC. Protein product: CASSLVRPTQETQYF.

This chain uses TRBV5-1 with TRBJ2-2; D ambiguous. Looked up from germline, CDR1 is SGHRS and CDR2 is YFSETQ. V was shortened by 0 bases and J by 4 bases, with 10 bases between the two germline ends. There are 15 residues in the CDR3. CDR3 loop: CASSLGDSRTGELFF. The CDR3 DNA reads TGCGCCAGCAGCTTGGGGGATAGCCGCACCGGGGAGCTGTTTTTT.

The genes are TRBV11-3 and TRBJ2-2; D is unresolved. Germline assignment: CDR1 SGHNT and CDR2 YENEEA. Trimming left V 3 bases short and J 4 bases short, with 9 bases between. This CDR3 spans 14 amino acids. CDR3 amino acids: CASSLGSVTGELFF. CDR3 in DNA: TGTGCCAGCAGCTTGGGGTCGGTCACCGGGGAGCTGTTTTTT.

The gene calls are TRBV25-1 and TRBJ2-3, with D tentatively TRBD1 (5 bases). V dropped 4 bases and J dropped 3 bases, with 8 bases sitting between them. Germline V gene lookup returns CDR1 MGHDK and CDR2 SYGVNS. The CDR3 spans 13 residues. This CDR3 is CASSARATDTQYF. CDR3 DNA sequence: TGTGCCAGCAGTGCCAGGGCAACAGATACGCAGTATTTT.